These 5 T cell receptor beta chains originate from one sample sequenced in a study of blood T cells in healthy people across ages. PCR was performed a second time for about 7 to 12 cycles using a sample-barcoded 5' primer and a J-beta primer mix. TCRdb re-analysed the 5' RACE reads in MiXCR, keeping a single row per CDR3 protein. Here the sample spans hundreds of thousands of distinct CDR3 sequences, approximately 21% being singletons. The material sequenced was blood. These receptors all come from a man aged 70-80 years in good health.

This clonotype was seen more than once but under ten times. The chain joins TRBV21-1 to TRBJ2-7; no DNA check was done on the table's D call, TRBD2. TRBV21-1 is listed as a pseudogene. The CDR3 has 11 amino acids. The CDR3 DNA reads as TGTGCCAGCAGCTCTGGGCCTGGGCAGTACTTC. Encoded protein: CASSSGPGQYF.

The rearrangement joins TRBV20-1 to TRBJ2-5; 9 nucleotides align to TRBD2. This CDR3 has 15 residues. CDR1 DFQATT and CDR2 SNEGSKA come from the germline V gene (reference sequence). J gave up 2 bases and V 3 bases, and 7 bases lay outside the gene matches. The CDR3 loop is CSASALAGIQETQYF. The CDR3 nucleotides are TGCAGTGCTAGCGCACTAGCGGGTATACAAGAGACCCAGTACTTC.

The chain uses TRBV7-9 and TRBJ2-7, with 10 nucleotides matching TRBD2. The CDR3 has 17 amino acids. Per germline, CDR1 SEHNR and CDR2 FQNEAQ (reference sequence). Trimming at V came to 1 base and at J to 3 bases, leaving 9 bases not matched to a gene. The CDR3 protein is CASSLEGLAGENYEQYF. The DNA of the CDR3 is TGTGCCAGCAGCTTAGAAGGCCTAGCGGGAGAAAACTACGAGCAGTACTTC.

Comments on this clonotype: A junction end diverges from the germline sequence, so it may reflect a read error. The J gene is TRBJ2-7, the V gene TRBV7-3; 11 bases are shared with TRBD2. Germline V gives CDR1 SGHTA, CDR2 FQGTGA. The length of the CDR3 is 15 residues. The CDR3 spells CAGSLTVAGGSKQYF. DNA of the CDR3: TGTGCCGGCAGCTTAACAGTAGCGGGAGGGTCGAAGCAGTACTTC.

This clonotype was detected a few times. V usage is TRBV7-3 and J usage is TRBJ2-3; D unresolved. The CDR3 contains 13 residues. V dropped 5 bases and J dropped 2 bases, with 8 bases sitting between them. Germline loops: CDR1 SGHTA, CDR2 FQGTGA. CDR3 protein: CASSPQITDTQYF. In DNA form, the CDR3 reads TGTGCCAGCAGCCCTCAGATCACAGATACGCAGTATTTT. Full variable domain (missing parts from reference TRBV7-3 and TRBJ2-3): GAGVSQTPSNKVTEKGKYVELRCDPISGHTALYWYRQSLGQGPEFLIYFQGTGAADDSGLPNDRFFAVRPEGSVSTLKIQRTERGDSAVYLCASSPQITDTQYFGPGTRLTVL.